Following are 17 T cell receptor beta chains from one sample sequenced in a study of cytomegalovirus exposure and HLA in healthy donors. The study ran its PCR with 60 Vbeta and 13 Jbeta primers. Assay used: immunoSEQ multiplex PCR; TCRdb lists only in-frame clones, some missing. The sample yields around 190,000 clones, approximately 84% seen once. The sample consisted of PBMCs. These receptors were obtained from a female donor in good health and CMV-seronegative.

This clone was seen just once. The chain couples TRBV2 to TRBJ2-7, with 10 nucleotides matching TRBD2. V lost 7 bases and J lost 1; bases outside the gene matches: 16. In germline, CDR1 is SNHLY, CDR2 FYNNEI. CDR3 size: 18 residues. This CDR3 is CASMAGTGVLAGSYEQYF. The CDR3 coding sequence is TGTGCCAGCATGGCAGGGACAGGCGTACTAGCGGGGTCCTACGAGCAGTACTTC. Complete variable domain (other parts from reference TRBV2 and TRBJ2-7): EPEVTQTPSHQVTQMGQEVILRCVPISNHLYFYWYRQILGQKVEFLVSFYNNEISEKSEIFDDQFSVERPDGSNFTLKIRSTKLEDSAMYFCASMAGTGVLAGSYEQYFGPGTRLTVT.

This chain joins TRBV7-9 and TRBJ2-3; TRBD2 is a possible D gene (5 bases). The CDR3 sequence is 13 residues long. Per germline, CDR1 SEHNR and CDR2 FQNEAQ (reference sequence). In DNA, the CDR3 is TGTTCCCCCCTAGCACGACACACAGATACGCAGTATTTT. It yields the protein CSPLARHTDTQYF.

Only a few counts were recorded for this clone. The chain uses TRBV4-2 and TRBJ2-3, with 7 bases that match TRBD1. The V and J ends lost 0 bases and 0 bases, in that order; junction bases with no gene match: 9. The CDR3 has 18 residues. CDR1 and CDR2 from the germline V gene are LGHNA and YNFKEQ. The CDR3 sequence is CASSQEVTGQTSTDTQYF. In nucleotides, the CDR3 is TGTGCCAGCAGCCAAGAGGTAACGGGACAGACTAGCACAGATACGCAGTATTTT.

The chain carries TRBV9 and TRBJ2-3, with D perhaps matching TRBD2 (7 bases). The V end lost 0 bases, the J end lost 1 base, and 18 bases lay between the germline ends. Germline CDR1 reads SGDLS; CDR2 reads YYNGEE. The CDR3 runs to 18 residues. The CDR3 region is CASSVGVGGPIRTDTQYF. In nucleotides, the CDR3 is TGTGCCAGCAGCGTAGGAGTGGGGGGGCCCATACGCACAGATACGCAGTATTTT.

The rearrangement links TRBV7-6 to TRBJ1-1; 12 bases are shared with TRBD1. There are 18 residues in the CDR3. Germline trimming cut 4 bases from V and 4 bases from J; bases unmatched to any gene: 13. Germline CDR1 and CDR2: SGHVS and FNYEAQ. This chain's CDR3 is CASSSLVGTGGMSTEAFF. CDR3 DNA sequence: TGTGCCAGCAGCTCCCTGGTCGGGACAGGGGGCATGAGCACTGAAGCTTTCTTT.

The chain couples TRBV27 to TRBJ2-1, with TRBD1 matching over 11 bases. The CDR3 loop spans 15 amino acids. The junction had 7 bases not matched to a gene; V was cut back by 8 bases and J by 4 bases. Looked up from germline, CDR1 is MNHEY and CDR2 is SMNVEV (reference sequence). CDR3 residues: CASRLGTGGYNEQFF. The CDR3 coding sequence is TGTGCCAGCCGACTGGGGACAGGGGGGTACAATGAGCAGTTCTTC.

This clone came up a few times. The rearrangement uses TRBV5-1 and TRBJ2-2; tentatively, D is TRBD1 (6 bases). CDR1 is SGHRS, CDR2 YFSETQ, per germline. CDR3 length: 15 amino acids. The V gene lost 3 bases and the J gene lost 1 base, with 10 bases spanning the gap. The CDR3 DNA reads as TGCGCCAGCAGCTCCGGGACAAGGAACACCGGGGAGCTGTTTTTT. Its translation: CASSSGTRNTGELFF.

This chain links TRBV6-6 with TRBJ2-5; 9 bases map to TRBD2. The CDR3 has 13 residues. The V gene end was trimmed by 6 bases and the J gene end by 3 bases; junction bases not matched to a gene: 2. Germline loops: CDR1 MNHNY, CDR2 SVGAGI (reference sequence). CDR3 residues: CASRRGGEETQYF. As DNA, the CDR3 is TGTGCCAGCAGGCGGGGGGGCGAAGAGACCCAGTACTTC.

This chain joins TRBV11-3 and TRBJ2-5; tentatively, D is TRBD2 (6 bases). The J call may be incorrect, as the DNA end agrees better with TRBJ2-7. The CDR3 has 13 amino acids. Germline V CDR1 and CDR2: SGHNT, YENEEA. The CDR3 protein is CASSSMAGNEQYF. CDR3 nucleotides: TGTGCCAGCAGCTCCATGGCGGGAAACGAGCAGTACTTC.

This clone was observed a single time. The chain combines TRBV27 with TRBJ1-5, with a possible D match to TRBD1 (6 bases). This CDR3 has 14 amino acids. From germline, CDR1 is MNHEY and CDR2 SMNVEV (reference sequence). Trimming shortened V by 6 bases and J by 3 bases, and 12 bases separated the two germline ends. Here the CDR3 reads CASRFQGINQPQHF. The CDR3 bases are TGTGCCAGCAGGTTTCAGGGGATCAATCAGCCCCAGCATTTT.

Concerning this clone itself: Its ends do not fully match the called genes, so a read error is possible. The chain uses TRBV7-9 and TRBJ1-4; TRBD1 matches at 7 bases. Germline loops: CDR1 SEHNR, CDR2 FQNEAQ (reference sequence). There are 16 residues in the CDR3. Written as DNA, the CDR3 is TGTTCCAGCAGCTTAGCCGGGACAGCAACTAATGAAAAACTGTTTTTT. Protein product: CSSSLAGTATNEKLFF. The full variable domain, in which reference TRBV7-9 and TRBJ1-4 provide the parts outside the CDR3, is DTGVSQNPRHKITKRGQNVTFRCDPISEHNRLYWYRQTLGQGPEFLTYFQNEAQLEKSRLLSDRFSAERPKGSFSTLEIQRTEQGDSAMYLCSSSLAGTATNEKLFFGSGTQLSVL.

The J gene is TRBJ2-5, the V gene TRBV7-8; 9 bases map to TRBD1. This CDR3 region has 16 residues. Unmatched junction bases numbered 10, after V lost 4 bases and J lost 4 bases. Germline CDR1 is SGHVS and CDR2 is FQNEAQ. Here the CDR3 DNA reads TGTGCCAGCAGCTCCGGACAGGGGAATCGAGGAGAGACCCAGTACTTC. It specifies CASSSGQGNRGETQYF.

This clone was recorded a few times. This sequence joins TRBV5-1 and TRBJ2-6; 12 nucleotides match TRBD1. From germline, CDR1 is SGHRS and CDR2 YFSETQ. The CDR3 covers 17 residues. V lost 3 bases to trimming and J lost 4 bases; unmatched junction nucleotides: 5. The DNA for the CDR3 is TGCGCCAGCAGCTCGGGACAGGGGGCTTCAGGGGCCAACGTCCTGACTTTC. This gives the protein CASSSGQGASGANVLTF.

The rearrangement joins TRBV4-1 to TRBJ1-1, with TRBD1 as a possible D gene (5 bases). CDR3 size: 15 residues. Trimming shortened V by 0 bases and J by 11 bases, and 19 bases separated the two germline ends. The germline V gene encodes CDR1 MGHRA and CDR2 YSYEKL. The CDR3 DNA follows: TGCGCCAGCAGCCAAGAAGATGGGGTAGTGGGGGGGGCTTTCTTT. It is translated as CASSQEDGVVGGAFF.

The J gene is TRBJ1-6, the V gene TRBV7-3, with TRBD1 matching 10 bases. Trimming removed 5 bases from V and 9 bases from J; junction bases left unmatched: 4. The CDR3 is 14 amino acids. CDR1 SGHTA and CDR2 FQGTGA come from the germline V gene. Here the CDR3 reads CASSPTGGGSPLHF. The CDR3 nucleotides read TGTGCCAGCAGCCCGACAGGGGGCGGTTCACCCCTCCACTTT.

Comment on this clone: Mismatch with germline at one junction end may stem from a read error. This sequence joins TRBV6-6 and TRBJ1-1, with D tentatively TRBD1 (5 bases). The CDR3 consists of 8 residues. CDR1 and CDR2 (germline): MNHNY, SVGAGI (reference sequence). The CDR3 nucleotides read TGTGCCAGCGCGGGGGGATACTTT. Translating it yields CASAGGYF.

The V call is TRBV7-3, the J call TRBJ2-1; D is possibly TRBD1 (5 bases). The germline gives CDR1 SGHTA, CDR2 FQGTGA. Trimming took 5 bases from V and 7 from J, leaving 9 bases between them. The CDR3 has 12 amino acids. The CDR3 is CASSQGSNEQFF. The DNA for the CDR3 is TGTGCCAGCAGCCAGGGTTCTAATGAGCAGTTCTTC.